The rows below give T cell receptor beta chains drawn from one sample of a study of T cell repertoires in cytomegalovirus infection. In TCRdb, the reads were re-called with MiXCR into one record per CDR3 protein. The sample contains over 250,000 distinct CDR3 sequences, 20% to 25% of which appear only once. Their antigen targets remain unknown. The sequenced sample was cultured PBMCs, obtained from culture after CMV antigen stimulation. These receptors were collected from a human donor in good health (CMV status not recorded). Some clones in this sample may be carry-over from other donors' samples. Both conserved end residues are part of each CDR3. A D gene is named only where the DNA matches it firmly. Clone size is given for some rows only: seen once, a few or many times, or a class if the clone is expanded.

clone_size,v_call,d_call,j_call,cdr3_aa,cdr3_nt
few,TRBV6-1,.,TRBJ2-3,CASRPRQETDTQYF,TGTGCCAGCAGACCTCGACAGGAGACAGATACGCAGTATTTT
.,TRBV9,TRBD2,TRBJ2-1,CASSVDPGGYFNEQFF,TGTGCCAGCAGCGTAGACCCGGGAGGGTATTTCAATGAGCAGTTCTTC
.,TRBV27,.,TRBJ1-2,CASSLAGTSIGYTF,TGTGCCAGCAGTTTGGCCGGGACCTCCATAGGCTACACCTTC
few,TRBV7-8,.,TRBJ1-4,CASSFRASNEKLFF,TGTGCCAGCAGCTTCCGGGCCTCTAATGAAAAACTGTTTTTT
.,TRBV7-2,.,TRBJ2-5,CASSSYQGETQYF,TGTGCCAGCAGCTCTTATCAGGGGGAGACCCAGTACTTC
.,TRBV4-3,TRBD1,TRBJ1-1,CASSQYGQGTLNTEAFF,TGCGCCAGCAGCCAGTACGGACAGGGAACTTTGAACACTGAAGCTTTCTTT
.,TRBV6-5,TRBD1,TRBJ1-2,CASSETTGGINYGYTF,TGTGCCAGCAGTGAGACTACAGGGGGAATTAACTATGGCTACACCTTC
many,TRBV24-1,.,TRBJ2-7,CATSDLYEQYF,TGTGCCACCAGTGATTTGTACGAGCAGTACTTC
few,TRBV6-2/TRBV6-3,TRBD2,TRBJ2-5,CASGLAAKETQYF,TGTGCCAGCGGACTAGCGGCAAAAGAGACCCAGTACTTC
.,TRBV19,TRBD1,TRBJ1-4,CASRDRVYEAPTNEKLFF,TGTGCCAGTCGGGACAGGGTCTATGAAGCCCCAACTAATGAAAAACTGTTTTTT
few,TRBV6-1,.,TRBJ1-1,CASTSEARITEAFF,TGTGCCAGCACCTCGGAGGCTAGGATCACTGAAGCTTTCTTT
.,TRBV15,.,TRBJ1-5,CATSRDLRENQPQHF,TGTGCCACCAGCAGAGATCTACGGGAAAATCAGCCCCAGCATTTT
.,TRBV27,.,TRBJ1-1,CASSRVGNTEAFF,TGTGCCAGCAGTCGGGTCGGGAACACTGAAGCTTTCTTT
once,TRBV6-5,.,TRBJ1-4,CASSPRGEVYEKLFF,TGTGCCAGCAGTCCTCGGGGGGAAGTGTATGAAAAACTGTTTTTT
.,TRBV7-6,TRBD1,TRBJ1-2,CASSLAIGTGTLGPYGYTF,TGTGCCAGCAGCTTAGCTATCGGGACAGGAACGCTAGGCCCGTATGGCTACACCTTC
few,TRBV28,.,TRBJ1-1,CASSPPPRTTEAFF,TGTGCCAGCAGTCCTCCCCCCCGGACCACTGAAGCTTTCTTT
.,TRBV5-4,.,TRBJ2-2,CASSPVQGNTGELFF,TGTGCCAGCAGCCCGGTTCAGGGGAACACCGGGGAGCTGTTTTTT
many,TRBV7-2,.,TRBJ2-7,CASSPHSYEQYF,TGTGCCAGCAGCCCCCACTCCTACGAGCAGTACTTC
few,TRBV19,.,TRBJ1-5,CASSQVRGALQPQHF,TGTGCCAGTAGTCAGGTCCGGGGGGCGCTTCAGCCCCAGCATTTT
few,TRBV7-2,TRBD1,TRBJ1-1,CASSLIGSGTGTEAFF,TGTGCCAGCAGCTTAATTGGTAGCGGGACAGGCACTGAAGCTTTCTTT
many,TRBV12-3/TRBV12-4,.,TRBJ1-3,CASILLDRENTIYF,TGTGCCAGCATCCTATTAGATCGGGAAAACACCATATATTTT
few,TRBV24-1,.,TRBJ2-2,CATSDSQGYTGELFF,TGTGCCACCAGTGATTCACAGGGTTACACCGGGGAGCTGTTTTTT
.,TRBV7-8,.,TRBJ2-7,CASSHYRIGAYEQYF,TGTGCCAGCAGCCATTACAGGATCGGGGCATACGAGCAGTACTTC
few,TRBV3-1,.,TRBJ2-1,CASSPFNRNEQFF,TGTGCCAGCAGTCCCTTTAATCGGAATGAGCAGTTCTTC
.,TRBV29-1,.,TRBJ1-5,CSVRQSNQPQHF,TGCAGCGTTCGACAGAGCAATCAGCCCCAGCATTTT
few,TRBV19,.,TRBJ1-4,CASSIVYGGAGEEKLFF,TGTGCCAGTAGTATAGTCTATGGGGGCGCGGGAGAGGAAAAACTGTTTTTT
.,TRBV5-4,TRBD2,TRBJ2-1,CASSFRSSGRWYNEQFF,TGTGCCAGCAGCTTTCGTTCTAGCGGGAGATGGTACAATGAGCAGTTCTTC
.,TRBV28,.,TRBJ1-1,CASFSRGRRTEAFF,TGTGCCAGCTTCAGCAGGGGTAGGCGCACTGAAGCTTTCTTT
many,TRBV11-1,.,TRBJ2-1,CASSPDEMAYNEQFF,TGTGCCAGCAGCCCCGATGAGATGGCCTACAATGAGCAGTTCTTC
many,TRBV7-2,.,TRBJ1-1,CASSLLMRRELNTEAFF,TGTGCCAGCAGCTTACTTATGCGGAGGGAATTGAACACTGAAGCTTTCTTT
few,TRBV25-1,TRBD2,TRBJ2-3,CASSEPWTSGGTQYF,TGTGCCAGCAGTGAACCATGGACTAGCGGTGGTACGCAGTATTTT
few,TRBV30,.,TRBJ2-7,CAWSAYGGSEQYF,TGTGCCTGGAGTGCGTATGGGGGTTCCGAGCAGTACTTC
few,TRBV19,.,TRBJ2-3,CASSIDRVTDTQYF,TGTGCCAGTAGTATAGATAGGGTAACAGATACGCAGTATTTT
many,TRBV11-1,.,TRBJ2-1,CASSLAIRSSYNEQFF,TGTGCCAGCAGCTTAGCGATCCGGAGCTCCTACAATGAGCAGTTCTTC
few,TRBV12-3/TRBV12-4,.,TRBJ2-4,CASSFRRGRDIQYF,TGTGCCAGCAGTTTTCGTAGAGGTCGGGACATTCAGTACTTC
few,TRBV3-1,.,TRBJ1-1,CASSQAPGHMNTEAFF,TGTGCCAGCAGCCAAGCACCGGGACACATGAACACTGAAGCTTTCTTT
few,TRBV7-2,.,TRBJ1-1,CASSLGTGSRHTEAFF,TGTGCCAGCAGCTTAGGTACAGGATCAAGGCACACTGAAGCTTTCTTT